The next 25 T cell receptor beta chains were all read from a single sample in a study of blood T cell repertoires in COVID-19. Clones were read by immunoSEQ multiplex PCR, and TCRdb kept only the in-frame ones, dropping some. Among around 270,000 clones listed, roughly 89% were seen once. Material: peripheral blood. These receptors all come from a man aged 25 to 40 with acute or convalescent COVID-19.

The chain combines TRBV6-5 with TRBJ2-2; TRBD1 aligns across 11 bases. Trimming removed 4 bases from V and 6 bases from J; junction bases left unmatched: 4. Germline CDR1 MNHEY, CDR2 SVGAGI. This CDR3 comprises 15 residues. In DNA form, the CDR3 reads TGTGCCAGCAGTTTGGGACAGGGGGACTCCGGGGAGCTGTTTTTT. Translating gives CASSLGQGDSGELFF.

Comments on this clone: This CDR3 is also generated by other DNA sequences in the sample. The chain employs TRBV9 and TRBJ2-3, with D unclear. V lost 4 bases and J lost 0, with 3 bases in between. This CDR3 contains 12 residues. Looked up from germline, CDR1 is SGDLS and CDR2 is YYNGEE. The CDR3 nucleotides are TGTGCCAGCAGCCCTAGCACAGATACGCAGTATTTT. Its protein product is CASSPSTDTQYF.

The chain joins TRBV3-1 (or the pseudogene TRBV3-2) to TRBJ1-1, with a tentative D call TRBD1 (5 bases). This CDR3 region has 16 residues. Germline lookup yields CDR1 LGHDT and CDR2 YNNKEL (reference sequence). The V end was cut by 4 bases, the J end by 1 base, with 16 bases between. The CDR3 loop reads CASSPQLTVPNTEAFF. CDR3 bases: TGTGCCAGCAGCCCCCAACTGACAGTTCCGAACACTGAAGCTTTCTTT.

This rearrangement joins TRBV18 to TRBJ1-3; D is uncertain. The CDR3 is made up of 13 amino acids. Germline CDR1 is KGHSH and CDR2 is LQKENI. The V and J ends lost 3 bases and 4 bases respectively, with 7 bases between them. In DNA form, the CDR3 reads TGTGCCAGCTCACCTGTGACAGGAAACACCATATATTTT. Amino acids: CASSPVTGNTIYF. Full variable domain (rest looked up from reference TRBV18 and TRBJ1-3): NAGVMQNPRHLVRRRGQEARLRCSPMKGHSHVYWYRQLPEEGLKFMVYLQKENIIDESGMPKERFSAEFPKEGPSILRIQQVVRGDSAAYFCASSPVTGNTIYFGEGSWLTVV.

V usage is TRBV3-1 (or the pseudogene TRBV3-2) and J usage is TRBJ1-6; 7 bases are a match to TRBD1. Germline lookup yields CDR1 LGHDT and CDR2 YNNKEL (reference sequence). Losses at the gene ends were 0 bases for V and 7 bases for J; bases not matched to a gene: 3. The CDR3 runs 15 residues. CDR3 bases: TGTGCCAGCAGCCAAGAGGACAGGAAGAATTCACCCCTCCACTTT. This gives the protein CASSQEDRKNSPLHF.

The genes are TRBV6-5 and TRBJ1-1; D is perhaps TRBD1 (5 bases). Trimming left V 0 bases short and J 1 base short, with 9 bases between. Germline V CDR1 and CDR2: MNHEY, SVGAGI. The CDR3 length is 15 residues. CDR3 nucleotides: TGTGCCAGCAGTTACTCGTGGCAGGGGAACACTGAAGCTTTCTTT. Protein product: CASSYSWQGNTEAFF.

The rearrangement uses TRBV5-8 and TRBJ1-5; D is perhaps TRBD1 (5 bases). The CDR3 has 14 amino acids. Germline assignment: CDR1 SGHTS and CDR2 YDEGEE. Trimming removed 5 bases from V and 0 bases from J, with 9 bases in between. The DNA of the CDR3 is TGTGCCAGCAGTCATAGGGGTAGCAATCAGCCCCAGCATTTT. Protein: CASSHRGSNQPQHF. Complete variable domain (other parts from reference TRBV5-8 and TRBJ1-5): EAGVTQSPTHLIKTRGQQATLRCSPISGHTSVYWYQQALGLGLQFLLWYDEGEERNRGNFPPRFSGRQFPNYSSELNVNALELEDSALYLCASSHRGSNQPQHFGDGTRLSIL.

V gene TRBV28 combines with J gene TRBJ1-1, with 8 bases identical to TRBD1. V trimming: 6 bases; J trimming: 9 bases; junction bases outside the gene matches: 6. Per germline, CDR1 MDHEN and CDR2 SYDVKM. This CDR3 is built from 12 residues. The CDR3 region has the DNA TGTGCCAGCAGCCAAGGACAGGGACAAGCTTTCTTT. It codes for CASSQGQGQAFF.

The chain joins TRBV9 to TRBJ2-2; D gene unclear. The CDR3 totals 15 residues. The V end was cut by 0 bases, the J end by 1 base, with 7 bases between. Germline values: CDR1 SGDLS, CDR2 YYNGEE. The CDR3 DNA follows: TGTGCCAGCAGCGTAGGAGATTTGAACACCGGGGAGCTGTTTTTT. It is translated as CASSVGDLNTGELFF.

V usage is TRBV18 and J usage is TRBJ1-5; no definite D call. The CDR3 covers 14 residues. From germline, CDR1 is KGHSH and CDR2 LQKENI. Trimming removed 3 bases from V and 3 bases from J, with 9 bases in between. CDR3 DNA sequence: TGTGCCAGCTCACCGAGCGGTCACAATCAGCCCCAGCATTTT. Amino acid sequence: CASSPSGHNQPQHF.

In its sample, this clone was seen once. V is TRBV6-6 and J is TRBJ1-1; 9 bases are shared with TRBD1. Germline V gene lookup returns CDR1 MNHNY and CDR2 SVGAGI (reference sequence). This CDR3 spans 14 amino acids. Trimming at V came to 5 bases and at J to 1 base, leaving 2 bases not matched to a gene. The CDR3, as DNA: TGTGCCAGCAGTCGACAGGGGGGGAACACTGAAGCTTTCTTT. Its translation: CASSRQGGNTEAFF.

Points on this clone: Other DNA variants within this sample encode the same CDR3. The CDR3 sequence: CASSLGQGNEKLFF. CDR3 bases: TGCGCCAGCAGCCTGGGACAGGGTAATGAAAAACTGTTTTTT. The chain uses TRBV5-1 and TRBJ1-4; 9 nucleotides match TRBD1. The CDR3 runs to 14 residues. In germline, CDR1 is SGHRS, CDR2 YFSETQ. V was pared by 4 bases and J by 4 bases, with 2 bases of the junction left unmatched.

This clone was detected once. The V call is TRBV7-8, the J call TRBJ2-1; D not resolved. V was cut by 5 bases and J by 3 bases, with 5 bases left in between. The germline CDR1 and CDR2 sequences are SGHVS and FQNEAQ. The CDR3 has 12 residues. CDR3 sequence: CASSLHYNEQFF. CDR3 nucleotide sequence: TGTGCCAGCAGCCTTCACTACAATGAGCAGTTCTTC.

The chain joins TRBV4-1 to TRBJ1-3; no reliable D call. Trimming left V 6 bases short and J 0 bases short, with 18 bases between. Germline CDR1 is MGHRA and CDR2 is YSYEKL. The CDR3 is 17 amino acids. The CDR3: CASSTPGWADSGNTIYF. Here the CDR3 DNA reads TGCGCCAGCAGTACACCCGGTTGGGCCGACTCTGGAAACACCATATATTTT.

This clone has just a few counts. Other DNA sequences of this sample code for an identical CDR3. The genes are TRBV28 and TRBJ1-2, with D unclear. CDR1 is MDHEN, CDR2 SYDVKM, per germline. Deletions cut 5 bases from V and 2 bases from J, with 3 bases between. This CDR3 is built from 11 residues. CDR3 loop: CASSQNYGYTF. For the CDR3, the DNA is TGTGCCAGCAGTCAGAACTATGGCTACACCTTC.

The chain carries TRBV10-2 and TRBJ1-4; a weak D match, TRBD1 (6 bases). CDR1 is WSHSY and CDR2 is SAAADI in the germline V gene. V was pared by 5 bases and J by 10 bases, with 11 bases between. CDR3 size: 12 residues. The CDR3 region has the DNA TGCGCCAGCAGTCTGCAGGGGAGAAAACTGTTTTTT. This codes for CASSLQGRKLFF.

The V call is TRBV6-1, the J call TRBJ1-5; no definite D call. The ends were cut back, 0 bases at V and 6 bases at J, with 15 bases in the middle. This CDR3 region has 16 residues. CDR1 is MNHNS and CDR2 is SASEGT in the germline V gene. This chain's CDR3 is CASSEAGAVTLQPQHF. The CDR3 coding sequence is TGTGCCAGCAGTGAAGCGGGAGCGGTGACCCTTCAGCCCCAGCATTTT.

The chain links TRBV7-8 to TRBJ2-5; 7 positions match TRBD1. The junction had 13 bases not matched to a gene; V was cut back by 5 bases and J by 1 base. Germline CDR1 reads SGHVS; CDR2 reads FQNEAQ. This CDR3 contains 17 residues. CDR3 sequence (DNA): TGTGCCAGCAGCCCACAGGGGTTCGCGGGCCGCCAAGAGACCCAGTACTTC. Translated: CASSPQGFAGRQETQYF.

The chain recombines TRBV28 with TRBJ1-2, with D unresolved. V lost 5 bases and J 4 bases, leaving 14 bases between the germline ends. Germline V gene lookup returns CDR1 MDHEN and CDR2 SYDVKM. The length of the CDR3 is 14 residues. The CDR3 loop reads CASSPTDPLYGYTF. CDR3 sequence (DNA): TGTGCCAGCAGTCCCACAGATCCACTCTATGGCTACACCTTC.

This clone appeared a few times. The sample has other DNA sequences that encode this CDR3 too. As DNA, the CDR3 is TGTGCCAGCAGCTTGACAGGGAACACTGAAGCTTTCTTT. Translated: CASSLTGNTEAFF. V is TRBV7-3 and J is TRBJ1-1, with a possible D match to TRBD1 (6 bases). Trimming took off 3 bases at V and 1 base at J, with 6 bases between the two ends. This CDR3 contains 13 residues. CDR1 is SGHTA and CDR2 is FQGTGA in the germline V gene.

The rearrangement joins TRBV12-5 to TRBJ1-2; D not certain. Germline CDR1 and CDR2: LGHNT and FRNRAP. CDR3 size: 13 residues. Trimming pared 1 base from V and 6 bases from J, leaving 9 bases between. This CDR3 reads CASGLGLLDGYTF. The CDR3 nucleotides are TGTGCTAGTGGTTTGGGGCTTCTGGATGGCTACACCTTC.

The chain joins TRBV2 to TRBJ2-7; 12 positions match TRBD2. V was pared by 2 bases and J by 6 bases, with 8 bases of the junction left unmatched. This CDR3 comprises 16 residues. CDR1 is SNHLY, CDR2 FYNNEI, per germline. DNA for the CDR3: TGTGCCAGCAGTGAAAGATGGGTACTAGCGGGGGGCGAGCAGTACTTC. Residues: CASSERWVLAGGEQYF.

J is TRBJ1-4 and V is TRBV9; 7 bases fit TRBD1. The CDR3 covers 13 residues. V lost 5 bases to trimming and J lost 7 bases; unmatched junction nucleotides: 5. Per germline, CDR1 SGDLS and CDR2 YYNGEE. DNA of the CDR3: TGTGCCAGCAGAGACCCAGGGGGTGAAAAACTGTTTTTT. Its translation is CASRDPGGEKLFF.

The V gene is TRBV5-8, the J gene TRBJ1-2; D is possibly TRBD1 (5 bases). This CDR3 contains 13 residues. Germline CDR1 SGHTS, CDR2 YDEGEE. V was clipped by 4 bases and J by 4 bases, with 11 bases between them. CDR3 DNA sequence: TGTGCCAGCAGCAGACAGCCTAGCTATGGCTACACCTTC. Translated, it gives CASSRQPSYGYTF.

This clone was seen more than once but under ten times. The CDR3 reads CATSGTGPTDTQYF. DNA of the CDR3: TGTGCCACCAGTGGTACAGGGCCCACAGATACGCAGTATTTT. The genes are TRBV24-1 and TRBJ2-3, with D possibly being TRBD1 (6 bases). The germline V gene encodes CDR1 KGHDR and CDR2 SFDVKD. CDR3 length equals 14 residues. V lost 5 bases and J 2 bases, leaving 10 bases between the germline ends.